This T cell receptor (beta chain) was identified in a study of T-cell reconstitution after alpha-beta-depleted transplantation in children. A library of TCRbeta sequences, prepared with unique molecular identifiers, was generated. In TCRdb, the PCR reads were re-called with MiXCR into one record per CDR3 protein. The profile shows around 340,000 distinct CDR3 sequences, approximately 12% of them singletons. Looked up from germline, CDR1 is SGHRS and CDR2 is YFSETQ. V dropped 0 bases and J dropped 1 base, with 11 bases sitting between them. The CDR3 has 15 amino acids. V is TRBV5-1 and J is TRBJ2-7; D is perhaps TRBD2 (6 bases). The sequences come from PBMCs, collected from the stem cell graft. The origin of this receptor is a human donor who donated a stem cell graft to a child with Fanconi anemia. CDR3 amino acids: CASSLASGRSYEQYF. For the CDR3, the DNA is TGCGCCAGCAGCTTGGCCTCAGGGAGGTCCTACGAGCAGTACTTC.